What follows are 9 T cell receptor beta chains derived from one specimen sequenced in a study of blood T cell repertoires in COVID-19. This table comes from immunoSEQ multiplex PCR, and its TCRdb copy is limited to in-frame clones, with some not included. The sample shows about 90,000 clones, around 81% of them seen only once. Sequencing used peripheral blood. Receptors originate from a woman between 65 and 79 years old with active or convalescent COVID-19.

The chain links TRBV7-9 to TRBJ1-4; TRBD1 aligns across 7 bases. The CDR3 is made up of 16 amino acids. The ends lost 5 bases at V and 4 bases at J; junction bases unmatched: 10. Germline V gene sequence: CDR1 SEHNR, CDR2 FQNEAQ (reference sequence). CDR3 in amino acids: CASSGGRDSLNEKLFF. The CDR3 DNA reads TGTGCCAGCAGCGGGGGCCGGGACAGTCTTAATGAAAAACTGTTTTTT.

The rearrangement links TRBV5-1 to TRBJ2-7, with D hard to call. Trimming pared 0 bases from V and 6 bases from J, leaving 13 bases between. The CDR3 spans 14 residues. The V gene's germline CDR1 is SGHRS and CDR2 YFSETQ. This CDR3 reads CASSLDNPISEQYF. In DNA form, the CDR3 reads TGCGCCAGCAGCTTGGACAACCCGATCAGCGAGCAGTACTTC.

The V call is TRBV9, the J call TRBJ2-3; possibly TRBD1 for D (6 bases). CDR3 length: 15 residues. V shed 0 bases and J shed 0 bases, with 8 bases lying between them. Looked up from germline, CDR1 is SGDLS and CDR2 is YYNGEE. CDR3 protein: CASSVAQGSTDTQYF. Written as DNA, the CDR3 is TGTGCCAGCAGCGTAGCGCAGGGGAGCACAGATACGCAGTATTTT.

J is TRBJ1-1 and V is TRBV27; no definite D call. CDR1 MNHEY and CDR2 SMNVEV come from the germline V gene (reference sequence). Between the trimmed V and J ends, which lost 6 bases and 4 bases, there was a span of 15 bases. This CDR3 region has 14 residues. CDR3 sequence reads: CASSLGLKTTEAFF. The CDR3 region has the DNA TGTGCCAGCAGCTTAGGACTGAAAACCACTGAAGCTTTCTTT.

The chain couples TRBV3-1 (or the pseudogene TRBV3-2) to TRBJ2-1; 7 bases are shared with TRBD2. The CDR3 loop spans 15 amino acids. J was trimmed by 3 bases and V by 5 bases; bases with no gene match: 7. Germline V gene sequence: CDR1 LGHDT, CDR2 YNNKEL (reference sequence). The CDR3 protein is CASSESGANYNEQFF. CDR3 in DNA: TGTGCCAGCAGCGAGAGCGGGGCTAACTACAATGAGCAGTTCTTC.

The chain couples TRBV7-2 to TRBJ2-7; D is undetermined. Germline CDR1 and CDR2: SGHTA and FQGNSA. There are 16 residues in the CDR3. V lost 1 base to trimming and J lost 3 bases, with 16 bases between them. CDR3 in amino acids: CASSLGAGLGLYEQYF. Here the CDR3 DNA reads TGTGCCAGCAGCTTAGGGGCAGGTCTTGGCCTCTACGAGCAGTACTTC.

J is TRBJ1-2 and V is TRBV11-2; the match to TRBD1 covers 7 bases. The germline CDR1 and CDR2 sequences are SGHAT and FQNNGV. V lost 4 bases, J lost 11 bases, and 10 bases stayed unmatched. The CDR3 spans 13 residues. CDR3 in amino acids: CASSSSTGLRYTF. DNA of the CDR3: TGTGCCAGCAGCTCCTCGACAGGGCTTAGGTACACCTTC.

This chain joins TRBV4-3 and TRBJ1-2, with D possibly being TRBD1 (5 bases). In germline, CDR1 is LGHNA, CDR2 YSLEER. V was shortened by 4 bases and J by 6 bases, with 9 bases between the two germline ends. The CDR3 totals 12 residues. CDR3 in DNA: TGCGCCAGCAGCCGGGGCGGAGATGGCTACACCTTC. Translated: CASSRGGDGYTF.

The rearrangement links TRBV5-5 to TRBJ1-4; the D is unclear. The V and J ends lost 2 bases and 0 bases respectively, with 5 bases between them. In germline, CDR1 is SGHKS, CDR2 YYEKEE (reference sequence). The CDR3 is 14 residues long. The DNA for the CDR3 is TGTGCCAGCAGCTTCATTGCAACTAATGAAAAACTGTTTTTT. Amino acid sequence: CASSFIATNEKLFF.